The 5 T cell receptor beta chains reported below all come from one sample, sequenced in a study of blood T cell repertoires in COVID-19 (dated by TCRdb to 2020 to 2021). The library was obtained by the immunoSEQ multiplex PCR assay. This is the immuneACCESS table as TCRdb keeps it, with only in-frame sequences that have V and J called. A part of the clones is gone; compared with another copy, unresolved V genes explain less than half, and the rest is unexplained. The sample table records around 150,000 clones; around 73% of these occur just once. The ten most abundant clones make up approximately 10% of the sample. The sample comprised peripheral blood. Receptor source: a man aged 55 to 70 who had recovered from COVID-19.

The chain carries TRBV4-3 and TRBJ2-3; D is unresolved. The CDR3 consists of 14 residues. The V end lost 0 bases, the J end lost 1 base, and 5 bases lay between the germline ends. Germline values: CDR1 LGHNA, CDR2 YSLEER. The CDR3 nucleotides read TGCGCCAGCAGCCAAGAGACTGGCACAGATACGCAGTATTTT. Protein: CASSQETGTDTQYF.

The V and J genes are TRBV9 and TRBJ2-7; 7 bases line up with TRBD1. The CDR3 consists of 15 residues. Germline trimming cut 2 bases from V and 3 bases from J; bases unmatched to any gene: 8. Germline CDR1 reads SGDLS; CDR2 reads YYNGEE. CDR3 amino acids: CASSVGAGGSYEQYF. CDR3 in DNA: TGTGCCAGCAGCGTTGGGGCAGGGGGAAGCTACGAGCAGTACTTC.

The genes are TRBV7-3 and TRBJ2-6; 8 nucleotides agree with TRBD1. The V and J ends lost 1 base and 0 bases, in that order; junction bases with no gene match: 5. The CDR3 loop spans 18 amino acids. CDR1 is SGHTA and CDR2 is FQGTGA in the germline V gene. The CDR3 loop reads CASSLNPGGYSGANVLTF. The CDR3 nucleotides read TGTGCCAGCAGCTTAAATCCAGGGGGCTACTCTGGGGCCAACGTCCTGACTTTC.

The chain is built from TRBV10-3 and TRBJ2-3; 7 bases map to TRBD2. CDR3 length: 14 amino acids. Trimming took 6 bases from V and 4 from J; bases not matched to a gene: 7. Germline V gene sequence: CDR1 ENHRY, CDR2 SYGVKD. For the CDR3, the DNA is TGTGCCATCAGGGGAGGGGTAGCGGCAGATACGCAGTATTTT. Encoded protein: CAIRGGVAADTQYF.

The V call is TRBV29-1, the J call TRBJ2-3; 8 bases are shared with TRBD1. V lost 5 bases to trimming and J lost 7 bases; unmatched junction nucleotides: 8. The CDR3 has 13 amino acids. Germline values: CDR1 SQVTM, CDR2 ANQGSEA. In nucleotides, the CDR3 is TGCAGCGTTACGCCAGGGGGCGAGTATACGCAGTATTTT. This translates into CSVTPGGEYTQYF.